One T cell receptor beta chain is described in this entry. The entry originates in a study of graft-versus-host responses after intestinal transplantation. Co-plated with some 200,000 CFSE-labeled responder cells were some 200,000 irradiated, violet-dye-labeled stimulator cells. Proliferating CFSE-low CD3+CD4+ and CD3+CD8+ responders were sorted post-reaction. Germline lookup yields CDR1 SGHNT and CDR2 YYREEE (reference sequence). The CDR3 totals 17 residues. J gave up 1 base and V 0 bases, and 7 bases lay outside the gene matches. Findings and caveats of the study: Early declines in HvG clones that occurred post-transplant were associated with peak circulating GvH clone levels. Allografts from individuals with graft-donor T cell macrochimerism displayed high graft-versus-host to host-versus-graft clonal ratios.

The table came from immunoSEQ multiplex PCR; TCRdb's copy has only in-frame clones and leaves some out. The data contain under 20,000 clones, roughly 33% of them seen just once; the ten biggest clones take up 2% to 2.5%. The specimen was alloreactive CD4+ T cells from a mixed lymphocyte reaction culture, collected before transplantation. As to subset: CFSE-low proliferating T cells sorted from roughly six-day pre-transplant mixed lymphocyte reaction (GvH or HvG direction). This chain links TRBV5-4 with TRBJ2-3; 8 nucleotides match TRBD2. This TCR derives from a human patient who was an organ donor for intestinal transplantation. The CDR3 DNA reads as TGTGCCAGCAGCTTGGCGGCGGGAGGTGTGCGCACAGATACGCAGTATTTT. As protein: CASSLAAGGVRTDTQYF.